Many counts were recorded for the clone carrying this T cell receptor (beta chain). Its specificity is not known. Using RNA transcripts as the source, TCR beta CDR3 regions were amplified. First-round RT-PCR targeting the TCR CDR3 was performed with the HTBI primer set. Each CDR3 protein is one row after TCRdb ran MiXCR on the multiplex PCR reads. The sample holds around 300,000 distinct CDR3 sequences, about 25% seen once. Germline lookup yields CDR1 GTSNPN and CDR2 SVGIG (reference sequence). V was shortened by 0 bases and J by 7 bases, with 6 bases between the two germline ends. This CDR3 region has 11 residues. These data come from a study of T cells in Graves' hyperthyroidism and ophthalmopathy. On the study more broadly: The initial diagnosis was the point when peripheral blood was collected, ahead of any treatment. Study-wide points: Researchers report that a 13 V-J model separated ophthalmopathy from stable hyperthyroidism.

Lactation, pregnancy, other autoimmune disease or uncontrolled infection excluded patients. The source is a man in his forties with Graves' hyperthyroidism that later progressed to Graves' ophthalmopathy. Sequenced: blood. This chain joins TRBV30 and TRBJ1-1; D is unresolved. The CDR3 protein is CAWSVGIEAFF. The DNA of the CDR3 is TGTGCCTGGAGTGTCGGGATTGAAGCTTTCTTT.